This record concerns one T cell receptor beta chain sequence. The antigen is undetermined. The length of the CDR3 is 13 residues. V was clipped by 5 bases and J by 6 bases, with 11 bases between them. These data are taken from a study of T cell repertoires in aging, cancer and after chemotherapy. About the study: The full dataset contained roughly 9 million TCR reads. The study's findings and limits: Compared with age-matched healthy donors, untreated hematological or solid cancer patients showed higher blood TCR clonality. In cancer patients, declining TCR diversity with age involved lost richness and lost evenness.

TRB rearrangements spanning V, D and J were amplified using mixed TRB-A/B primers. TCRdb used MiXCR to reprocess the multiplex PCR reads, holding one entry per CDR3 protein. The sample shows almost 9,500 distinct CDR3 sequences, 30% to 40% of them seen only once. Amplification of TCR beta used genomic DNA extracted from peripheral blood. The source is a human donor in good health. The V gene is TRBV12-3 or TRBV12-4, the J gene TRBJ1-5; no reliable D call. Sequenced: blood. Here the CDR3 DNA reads TGTGCCAGCAGTCCCCAAGCCGCTCAGCCCCAGCATTTT. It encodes CASSPQAAQPQHF.